This T cell receptor beta chain originates from a study of blood T cell repertoires in COVID-19. Study background: The samples span acute and convalescent COVID-19 from the United States, Italy and Spain. Sources were T cells, B-cell-depleted T cells, or PBMCs; the material itself was cDNA or gDNA.

Germline CDR1 reads SGDLS; CDR2 reads YYNGEE. The CDR3 is made up of 16 amino acids. V was pared by 3 bases and J by 5 bases, with 2 bases of the junction left unmatched. Libraries were prepared by immunoSEQ multiplex PCR; TCRdb keeps only in-frame clonotypes and omits some of them. The table has about 69,000 clones, around 90% seen once; the top ten hold approximately 5.3%. The chain uses TRBV9 and TRBJ2-1; 16 bases agree with TRBD2. The clonotype was recovered from a man aged 50-60 years with acute or convalescent COVID-19. The sequenced sample consisted of peripheral blood. CDR3 bases: TGTGCCAGCAGCGAGGGACTAGCGGGAGGGAACAATGAGCAGTTCTTC. Translating it yields CASSEGLAGGNNEQFF. The entire variable domain, with the rest obtained from reference TRBV9 and TRBJ2-1, is as follows: DSGVTQTPKHLITATGQRVTLRCSPRSGDLSVYWYQQSLDQGLQFLIQYYNGEERAKGNILERFSAQQFPDLHSELNLSSLELGDSALYFCASSEGLAGGNNEQFFGPGTRLTVL.